A selection of T cell receptor beta chains follows, all from one sample in a study of blood T cells in healthy people across ages. TCRdb reprocessed the 5' RACE reads via MiXCR and lists one record per CDR3 protein. The data contain roughly 900,000 distinct CDR3 sequences, more than 25% of them singletons. Specimen: blood. Receptor source: a woman of 80 years or more in good health. Both conserved end residues are part of each CDR3. A D gene is named only where the DNA matches it firmly. Only some rows state a clone size, as once, few, many or a class for expanded clones.

D,J,size,V,DNA,CDR3
-,TRBJ2-3,many,TRBV4-2,TGTGCCAGCAGCCAAGATCGCGGCTTGGAGACGCAGTATTTT,CASSQDRGLETQYF
-,TRBJ1-2,-,TRBV4-3,TGCGCCAGCAGCCACAAGATAGGGAGGGTTAGTGGCTACACCTTC,CASSHKIGRVSGYTF
TRBD1,TRBJ2-3,-,TRBV2,TGTGCCAGCGGACAGGGACGGACAAGCGTTACAGATACGCAGTATTTT,CASGQGRTSVTDTQYF
-,TRBJ2-7,few,TRBV4-1,TGCGCCAGCAGCCAAACTATACGGGGCTACGAGCAGTACTTC,CASSQTIRGYEQYF
-,TRBJ2-1,many,TRBV6-2/TRBV6-3,TGTGCCAGCATCGCTGGGACCCGGAGCTCCTACAATGAGCAGTTCTTC,CASIAGTRSSYNEQFF
TRBD2,TRBJ2-1,many,TRBV12-3/TRBV12-4,TGTGCCAGCAGTTTAAATGGCGGGGGGCTTTCGGATGAGCAGTTCTTC,CASSLNGGGLSDEQFF
TRBD2,TRBJ2-7,-,TRBV6-1,TGTGCCAGCAGTAGCGGGGTTGTTGCCTACGAGCAGTACTTC,CASSSGVVAYEQYF
-,TRBJ1-5,few,TRBV19,TGTGCCAGTAGCTGGACCTGGGGGCCCAATCAGCCCCAGCATTTT,CASSWTWGPNQPQHF
TRBD1,TRBJ1-1,few,TRBV6-5,TGTGCCAGCAGCCGGGACAGGGAGATCCTTGAAGCTTTCTTT,CASSRDREILEAFF
-,TRBJ1-4,many,TRBV7-9,TGTGCCAGCAGCGGAGGGATTCAGGAAAAACTGTTTTTT,CASSGGIQEKLFF
-,TRBJ2-7,many,TRBV6-1,TGTGCCAGCAGTGAAGCGGGAAGGGGGCAGTACTTC,CASSEAGRGQYF
-,TRBJ1-5,many,TRBV7-9,TGTGCCAGCAGCACCGAGGACAGTAGCAATCAGCCCCAGCATTTT,CASSTEDSSNQPQHF
-,TRBJ1-5,few,TRBV6-2/TRBV6-3,TGTGCCAGCAGTTACTCGTGGGGGGCCGGCAATCAGCCCCAGCATTTT,CASSYSWGAGNQPQHF
-,TRBJ2-1,few,TRBV2,TGTGCCAGCGCACTTACCAATGAGCAGTTCTTC,CASALTNEQFF
-,TRBJ2-7,many,TRBV6-2/TRBV6-3,TGTGCCAGCAGGCACGTAGGGGGCGAGCAGTACTTC,CASRHVGGEQYF
TRBD1,TRBJ2-7,once,TRBV12-3/TRBV12-4,TGTGCCAGCAGTCGACAGGGATCCCACGAGCAGTACTTC,CASSRQGSHEQYF
-,TRBJ2-1,-,TRBV10-2,TGCGCCAGCAGTGAGTCGAGGGGACCCAGCAATGAGCAGTTCTTC,CASSESRGPSNEQFF